Listed below are T cell receptor beta chains from one sample, sequenced in a study of cytomegalovirus exposure and HLA in healthy donors. Measured with immunoSEQ multiplex PCR; TCRdb has only the in-frame clones, and not every one. The sample includes 95,000 to 150,000 clones, roughly three fifths seen only once; the top ten take more than 6.5%. Sequencing input: PBMCs. The receptors here all came from a woman between 40 and 55 years old in good health and CMV-seropositive. CDR3s include the opening cysteine and the closing phenylalanine or tryptophan. Fields, in order: J gene, V gene, CDR3 length, CDR3 protein.

>TRBJ1-5|TRBV9|14
CASSATGVGQPQHF
>TRBJ1-4|TRBV7-6|18
CASSPGGGGSAANEKLFF
>TRBJ2-7|TRBV7-9|12
CSSSLARGEQYF
>TRBJ1-4|TRBV10-2|14
CASSRTGEDEKLFF
>TRBJ2-5|TRBV30|15
CAWSALGRSGETQYF
>TRBJ1-2|TRBV2|14
CASSEALPGDGYTF
>TRBJ2-1|TRBV5-6|15
CASRSRGGGANEQFF
>TRBJ2-1|TRBV7-9|14
CASSLGGTVWEQFF
>TRBJ1-6|TRBV5-1|14
CASSLGRPNSPLHF
>TRBJ2-1|TRBV15|18
CATRGTSGRAYSYNEQFF
>TRBJ1-2|TRBV2|15
CASSEGGPVDYGYTF
>TRBJ1-5|TRBV6-5|14
CASSSIAPMQPQHF
>TRBJ1-1|TRBV19|12
CASSRQVTEAFF
>TRBJ2-3|TRBV23-1|17
CASSHHGTSDLTDTQYF